This TCR beta chain was retrieved from a study of blood T cell repertoires in COVID-19. Using immunoSEQ multiplex PCR, the repertoire was profiled, and TCRdb retains in-frame clones only, with some absent. The data hold about 260,000 clones, with approximately 86% observed a single time. The sample comprised peripheral blood. The receptor was isolated from a man aged 35 to 55 who had recovered from COVID-19.

CDR3 residues: CASNVAAGPNYEQYF. DNA of the CDR3: TGTGCCAGCAACGTAGCAGCGGGGCCTAACTACGAGCAGTACTTC. V is TRBV6-6 and J is TRBJ2-7; 7 bases align to TRBD2. V was clipped by 7 bases and J by 3 bases; unmatched bases: 12. Germline-derived CDR1 and CDR2 are MNHNY and SVGAGI (reference sequence). The CDR3 covers 15 residues.